Below, 9 T cell receptor beta chains from the same sample are listed, as sequenced in a study of blood T cell repertoires in COVID-19. Assay used: immunoSEQ multiplex PCR; TCRdb lists only in-frame clones, some missing. This repertoire shows about 61,000 clones, roughly 87% found once; its top ten account for approximately 5%. The specimen sequenced was peripheral blood. These receptors all stem from a man older than 75 in a cohort sampled during active COVID-19.

The V gene is TRBV6-2 or TRBV6-3, the J gene TRBJ2-3; 12 bases map to TRBD2. Looked up from germline, CDR1 is MNHEY and CDR2 is SVGEGT. With V trimmed by 0 bases and J by 0 bases, 7 bases remained unmatched. The CDR3 sequence is 19 residues long. The CDR3 DNA reads as TGTGCCAGCAGTTACTCGACGGCTAGCGGGGGGGAGAGCACAGATACGCAGTATTTT. As protein: CASSYSTASGGESTDTQYF.

This clone was recorded once. This chain uses TRBV29-1 with TRBJ2-7; D uncertain. This CDR3 spans 12 amino acids. Germline CDR1 reads SQVTM; CDR2 reads ANQGSEA. The V gene lost 5 bases and the J gene lost 0 bases, with 8 bases spanning the gap. In DNA form, the CDR3 reads TGCAGCGTTTTAACAGACTCCTACGAGCAGTACTTC. Translation: CSVLTDSYEQYF.

This clone was detected once. The chain uses TRBV19 and TRBJ2-1; TRBD1 aligns across 12 bases. There are 15 residues in the CDR3. Germline CDR1 and CDR2: LNHDA and SQIVND (reference sequence). V lost 7 bases, J lost 7 bases, and 8 bases stayed unmatched. The CDR3 DNA is TGTGCCAGTAACACGGGACAGGGGGCGGGGAATGAGCAGTTCTTC. Translating gives CASNTGQGAGNEQFF.

The chain combines TRBV18 with TRBJ2-1; D is unclear. V lost 3 bases to trimming and J lost 0 bases, with 3 bases between them. The CDR3 sequence is 13 residues long. Germline V gene sequence: CDR1 KGHSH, CDR2 LQKENI. The CDR3 sequence: CASSPSSYNEQFF. The CDR3 DNA is TGTGCCAGCTCACCTAGCTCCTACAATGAGCAGTTCTTC.

The chain combines TRBV7-3 with TRBJ2-5; TRBD1 agrees at 8 bases. J was trimmed by 1 base and V by 4 bases; bases with no gene match: 2. CDR3 size: 14 residues. Germline CDR1 reads SGHTA; CDR2 reads FQGTGA. The chain's CDR3 is CASSSTGGQETQYF. In nucleotides, the CDR3 is TGTGCCAGCAGCTCCACAGGGGGCCAAGAGACCCAGTACTTC.

The CDR3 nucleotides read TGTGCCAGCAGTATACAGGGAAGTCAGCCCCAGCATTTT. Its translation: CASSIQGSQPQHF. The chain carries TRBV12-3 or TRBV12-4 and TRBJ1-5, with D possibly being TRBD1 (6 bases). Trimming removed 5 bases from V and 6 bases from J, with 11 bases in between. This CDR3 spans 13 amino acids.

This clone was picked up one time. This chain connects TRBV3-1 (or the pseudogene TRBV3-2) to TRBJ1-2; D is uncertain. Looked up from germline, CDR1 is LGHDT and CDR2 is YNNKEL (reference sequence). The V and J ends lost 4 bases and 3 bases respectively, with 6 bases between them. CDR3 size: 12 residues. DNA of the CDR3: TGTGCCAGCAGCCTTACAGACTATGGCTACACCTTC. Protein: CASSLTDYGYTF.

The CDR3, as DNA: TGTGCCAGCAGTCCATGGACAGGGGACACTGAAGCTTTCTTT. Protein product: CASSPWTGDTEAFF. The J gene is TRBJ1-1, the V gene TRBV28, with 9 bases fitting TRBD1. The junction had 4 bases not matched to a gene; V was cut back by 5 bases and J by 3 bases. The germline CDR1 and CDR2 sequences are MDHEN and SYDVKM. The CDR3 extends over 14 amino acids.

The chain employs TRBV5-4 and TRBJ2-1, with 7 bases that match TRBD2. Germline V gives CDR1 SGHNT, CDR2 YYREEE (reference sequence). The V segment lost 0 bases and the J segment 0 bases; nucleotides outside the gene matches: 0. The CDR3 is 15 amino acids. The CDR3 loop reads CASSLGGGSYNEQFF. In nucleotides, the CDR3 is TGTGCCAGCAGCTTGGGGGGGGGCTCCTACAATGAGCAGTTCTTC.